These 11 T cell receptor beta chains were sequenced from one sample in a study of blood T cells in healthy people across ages. The authors ran a second PCR of about 7 to 11 cycles using a sample-barcoded 5' primer and a J-beta primer mix. TCRdb used MiXCR to reprocess the 5' RACE reads, holding one entry per CDR3 protein. The sample lists around 900,000 distinct CDR3 sequences, 29% seen once, with 17% in the top ten. Source material: blood. Receptors were obtained from a woman aged 80 or over in good health.

This clonotype was found a few times. This sequence joins TRBV27 and TRBJ2-3; 8 bases line up with TRBD2. The CDR3 loop spans 18 amino acids. V was clipped by 7 bases and J by 6 bases; unmatched bases: 21. CDR1 and CDR2 (germline): MNHEY, SMNVEV (reference sequence). The CDR3 region is CASNLYRTSGGFGDTQYF. Here the CDR3 DNA reads TGTGCCAGCAATTTGTATCGAACTAGCGGTGGATTCGGGGATACGCAGTATTTT.

Many counts were recorded for this clonotype. The chain joins TRBV5-4 to TRBJ2-7, with 10 bases fitting TRBD1. This CDR3 contains 14 residues. Germline assignment: CDR1 SGHNT and CDR2 YYREEE (reference sequence). V lost 0 bases, J lost 6 bases, and 3 bases stayed unmatched. CDR3 DNA: TGTGCCAGCAGCTTGGACGGGACAGGGGCCGAGCAGTACTTC. The encoded protein is CASSLDGTGAEQYF.

The chain joins TRBV20-1 to TRBJ1-6, with 8 bases identical to TRBD1. J lost 10 bases, V lost 4 bases, and 9 bases had no gene match. Looked up from germline, CDR1 is DFQATT and CDR2 is SNEGSKA (reference sequence). The CDR3 covers 14 residues. The CDR3 loop reads CSATQTGVGSPLHF. As DNA, the CDR3 is TGCAGTGCTACCCAGACAGGGGTGGGCTCACCCCTCCACTTT.

This clonotype was observed a handful of times. This may come from a read error, since a much larger clone is one base off. The chain has TRBV9 and TRBJ2-7; TRBD1 matches at 9 bases. Matching the DNA end better, TRBJ2-5 makes the J call doubtful. This CDR3 comprises 18 residues. Germline CDR1 is SGDLS and CDR2 is YYNGEE. The CDR3 region is CASSYSLQGALVGGTQYF. In DNA form, the CDR3 reads TGTGCCAGCAGCTACTCGTTACAGGGGGCTTTGGTTGGAGGGACCCAGTACTTC.

This clonotype was observed at least ten times. J is TRBJ1-2 and V is TRBV6-2 or TRBV6-3; D gene uncertain. With 7 bases removed from V and 2 bases from J, the gap between germline ends came to 17 bases. Germline CDR1 is MNHEY and CDR2 is SVGEGT. The CDR3 consists of 15 residues. The CDR3: CASTSTGFRNYGYTF. The CDR3 DNA is TGTGCCAGCACTTCAACCGGGTTTCGGAACTATGGCTACACCTTC.

This clonotype was detected many times. The chain recombines TRBV28 with TRBJ2-7, with TRBD1 identical over 7 bases. This CDR3 has 18 amino acids. Germline CDR1 MDHEN, CDR2 SYDVKM. The J segment lost 4 bases and the V segment lost 5 bases, leaving 20 bases of the junction unmatched. The CDR3 here is CASSPTIGWDSHSYEQYF. DNA of the CDR3: TGTGCCAGCAGTCCGACTATTGGATGGGACAGCCACTCATACGAGCAGTACTTC.

Concerning this clonotype itself: A much bigger clone sits one base away, suggesting this may be a read error. The chain links TRBV12-3 or TRBV12-4 to TRBJ2-1; TRBD1 agrees at 8 bases. This CDR3 has 14 amino acids. The CDR3 nucleotides read TGTGCCGGCAGTGACGGACAGGGATTCTATGAGCAGTTCTTC. The encoded protein is CAGSDGQGFYEQFF.

This clonotype was counted at least ten times. The chain employs TRBV12-3 or TRBV12-4 and TRBJ1-2; 7 bases map to TRBD1. Trimming at V came to 4 bases and at J to 4 bases, leaving 9 bases not matched to a gene. This CDR3 comprises 15 residues. The CDR3 reads CASSSPIQGSYGYTF. DNA of the CDR3: TGTGCCAGCAGTTCCCCCATACAGGGGTCCTATGGCTACACCTTC.

In regard to this clonotype: A much larger clone lies one base from this, so it may be a read error. This chain uses TRBV24-1 with TRBJ2-1; 7 bases fit TRBD2. Per germline, CDR1 KGHDR and CDR2 SFDVKD. CDR3 length: 19 amino acids. Germline trimming cut 5 bases from V and 0 bases from J; bases unmatched to any gene: 15. DNA of the CDR3: TGTGCCACCAGTGGCCCTCGTGGCGGGGGACCTCACTCCTACAATGAGCAGTTCTTC. Its translation: CATSGPRGGGPHSYNEQFF.

The table lists this clonotype with a few counts. V and J are TRBV14 and TRBJ1-6; TRBD1 matches at 7 bases. CDR1 SGHDN and CDR2 FVKESK come from the germline V gene. J was trimmed by 7 bases and V by 1 base; bases with no gene match: 4. The CDR3 length is 15 residues. CDR3 bases: TGTGCCAGCAGCCAAGGAGGGACAGTGAATTCACCCCTCCACTTT. Protein product: CASSQGGTVNSPLHF.

The chain employs TRBV5-6 and TRBJ2-4, with a possible D match to TRBD2 (6 bases). Germline V gene lookup returns CDR1 SGHDT and CDR2 YYEEEE. The CDR3 totals 17 residues. V lost 4 bases and J lost 14, with 31 bases in between. In DNA, the CDR3 is TGTGCCAGCAGCCCCATAGGGGATCCGGGACTTAGGGGCAGGGAGTACTTC. It codes for CASSPIGDPGLRGREYF.